This is a list of T cell receptor beta chains from one sample in a study of cytomegalovirus exposure and HLA in healthy donors. Assay: immunoSEQ multiplex PCR; the TCRdb copy retains only in-frame clones and omits some. Of about 130,000 clones listed, around 77% are singletons. Specimen: PBMCs. Receptors were obtained from a man younger than 40 in good health and CMV-seronegative. The CDR3 runs from the conserved cysteine through the conserved F or W. The D gene is left open where the match is weak. Not all rows give a size; the values are once, few, many and, for expanded clones, a class.

clone_size: NA; d_call: NA; v_call: TRBV7-9; cdr3_length: 14; j_call: TRBJ2-3; cdr3_aa: CASSLVGGTDTQYF; cdr3_nt: TGTGCCAGCAGCTTAGTTGGAGGGACAGATACGCAGTATTTT
clone_size: NA; d_call: TRBD2; v_call: TRBV19; cdr3_length: 16; j_call: TRBJ2-7; cdr3_aa: CASSLTRLAEIYEQYF; cdr3_nt: TGTGCCAGTAGTCTAACACGACTAGCGGAAATCTACGAGCAGTACTTC
clone_size: NA; d_call: TRBD2; v_call: TRBV19; cdr3_length: 16; j_call: TRBJ2-7; cdr3_aa: CASSGFGSGRPYEQYF; cdr3_nt: TGTGCCAGTAGTGGCTTTGGTAGCGGGAGACCCTACGAGCAGTACTTC
clone_size: once; d_call: TRBD2; v_call: TRBV6-1; cdr3_length: 15; j_call: TRBJ2-1; cdr3_aa: CASQGPAGGENEQFF; cdr3_nt: TGTGCCAGCCAGGGCCCGGCGGGAGGGGAAAATGAGCAGTTCTTC
clone_size: NA; d_call: NA; v_call: TRBV19; cdr3_length: 14; j_call: TRBJ1-1; cdr3_aa: CASSIGGGLTEAFF; cdr3_nt: TGTGCCAGTAGTATAGGGGGGGGACTCACTGAAGCTTTCTTT
clone_size: NA; d_call: TRBD1; v_call: TRBV29-1; cdr3_length: 13; j_call: TRBJ2-7; cdr3_aa: CSVEGQSTYEQYF; cdr3_nt: TGCAGCGTTGAGGGACAGTCGACCTACGAGCAGTACTTC
clone_size: NA; d_call: TRBD1; v_call: TRBV7-8; cdr3_length: 16; j_call: TRBJ2-2; cdr3_aa: CASSTRGRIRGGELFF; cdr3_nt: TGTGCCAGCAGCACGAGGGGGCGCATTAGGGGCGGGGAGCTGTTTTTT
clone_size: few; d_call: TRBD1; v_call: TRBV2; cdr3_length: 14; j_call: TRBJ2-7; cdr3_aa: CASRPRDRVWEQYF; cdr3_nt: TGTGCCAGCAGGCCCCGGGACAGGGTTTGGGAGCAGTACTTC
clone_size: NA; d_call: NA; v_call: TRBV6-6; cdr3_length: 16; j_call: TRBJ2-7; cdr3_aa: CASSPPGPAGAYEQYF; cdr3_nt: TGTGCCAGCAGTCCTCCCGGACCCGCAGGGGCCTACGAGCAGTACTTC
clone_size: NA; d_call: NA; v_call: TRBV28; cdr3_length: 12; j_call: TRBJ2-4; cdr3_aa: CASSSPGVIQYF; cdr3_nt: TGTGCCAGCAGTTCCCCAGGGGTTATTCAGTACTTC
clone_size: NA; d_call: NA; v_call: TRBV28; cdr3_length: 13; j_call: TRBJ1-2; cdr3_aa: CASSPGLWYGYTF; cdr3_nt: TGTGCCAGCAGTCCTGGCCTGTGGTATGGCTACACCTTC
clone_size: NA; d_call: TRBD1; v_call: TRBV7-8; cdr3_length: 17; j_call: TRBJ2-7; cdr3_aa: CASSLGRGGQGRNEQYF; cdr3_nt: TGTGCCAGCAGCTTAGGTCGGGGGGGACAGGGGAGAAACGAGCAGTACTTC
clone_size: NA; d_call: TRBD1; v_call: TRBV5-4; cdr3_length: 15; j_call: TRBJ2-2; cdr3_aa: CASSYGQGNTGELFF; cdr3_nt: TGTGCCAGCAGCTATGGACAGGGAAACACCGGGGAGCTGTTTTTT
clone_size: few; d_call: TRBD2; v_call: TRBV5-4; cdr3_length: 16; j_call: TRBJ2-1; cdr3_aa: CASSLGGTSSYNEQFF; cdr3_nt: TGTGCCAGCAGCTTGGGCGGGACTAGCTCCTACAATGAGCAGTTCTTC
clone_size: NA; d_call: TRBD1; v_call: TRBV28; cdr3_length: 15; j_call: TRBJ2-7; cdr3_aa: CASTSGGQGLAGQYF; cdr3_nt: TGTGCCAGCACCTCAGGGGGACAGGGGTTGGCGGGGCAGTACTTC
clone_size: few; d_call: NA; v_call: TRBV30; cdr3_length: 15; j_call: TRBJ2-5; cdr3_aa: CAWSVLGEKQETQYF; cdr3_nt: TGTGCCTGGAGTGTACTAGGAGAAAAACAAGAGACCCAGTACTTC
clone_size: NA; d_call: NA; v_call: TRBV19; cdr3_length: 16; j_call: TRBJ1-2; cdr3_aa: CASSSDSRYTNYGYTF; cdr3_nt: TGTGCCAGTAGTTCGGACAGCCGGTATACTAACTATGGCTACACCTTC
clone_size: NA; d_call: NA; v_call: TRBV1; cdr3_length: 16; j_call: TRBJ1-1; cdr3_aa: CTSSQESTATCTEAFF; cdr3_nt: TGCACCAGCAGCCAAGAATCGACAGCGACCTGCACTGAAGCTTTCTTT
clone_size: few; d_call: TRBD1; v_call: TRBV19; cdr3_length: 14; j_call: TRBJ1-5; cdr3_aa: CASSPGTVRRPQHF; cdr3_nt: TGTGCCAGTAGTCCCGGGACAGTGCGTCGGCCCCAGCATTTT
clone_size: NA; d_call: TRBD1; v_call: TRBV18; cdr3_length: 15; j_call: TRBJ2-7; cdr3_aa: CASSPPDRLKGEQYF; cdr3_nt: TGTGCCAGCTCACCACCGGACAGGCTAAAGGGAGAGCAGTACTTC
clone_size: NA; d_call: NA; v_call: TRBV27; cdr3_length: 15; j_call: TRBJ2-7; cdr3_aa: CASSPTTGIRSEQYF; cdr3_nt: TGTGCCAGCAGTCCGACGACAGGAATCCGGAGCGAGCAGTACTTC
clone_size: NA; d_call: TRBD2; v_call: TRBV12-5; cdr3_length: 18; j_call: TRBJ2-2; cdr3_aa: CASGLRLAGVRSTGELFF; cdr3_nt: TGTGCTAGTGGTTTGAGGCTAGCGGGAGTGCGGAGCACCGGGGAGCTGTTTTTT
clone_size: NA; d_call: NA; v_call: TRBV7-9; cdr3_length: 12; j_call: TRBJ2-3; cdr3_aa: CASSLLADTQYF; cdr3_nt: TGTGCCAGCAGCTTATTGGCCGATACGCAGTATTTT
clone_size: few; d_call: TRBD1; v_call: TRBV29-1; cdr3_length: 12; j_call: TRBJ1-2; cdr3_aa: CSVGDRDYGYTF; cdr3_nt: TGCAGCGTTGGGGACAGGGACTATGGCTACACCTTC
clone_size: NA; d_call: TRBD2; v_call: TRBV6-4; cdr3_length: 17; j_call: TRBJ2-7; cdr3_aa: CASSNLLRGGCTYEQYF; cdr3_nt: TGTGCCAGCAGCAACCTCCTGCGGGGAGGGTGTACCTACGAGCAGTACTTC
clone_size: NA; d_call: TRBD1; v_call: TRBV2; cdr3_length: 15; j_call: TRBJ2-3; cdr3_aa: CASRQGALLTDTQYF; cdr3_nt: TGTGCCAGCAGGCAGGGGGCCCTCCTCACAGATACGCAGTATTTT
clone_size: NA; d_call: NA; v_call: TRBV29-1; cdr3_length: 14; j_call: TRBJ2-7; cdr3_aa: CSVWGIEGSYEQYF; cdr3_nt: TGCAGCGTTTGGGGTATCGAGGGCTCCTACGAGCAGTACTTC
clone_size: NA; d_call: TRBD2; v_call: TRBV9; cdr3_length: 16; j_call: TRBJ2-1; cdr3_aa: CASSGPGTRISHEQFF; cdr3_nt: TGTGCCAGCAGCGGGCCCGGGACTAGAATCTCCCATGAGCAGTTCTTC
clone_size: NA; d_call: TRBD2; v_call: TRBV4-1; cdr3_length: 16; j_call: TRBJ2-7; cdr3_aa: CASSLLLAGDVYEQYF; cdr3_nt: TGCGCCAGCAGCCTCCTACTAGCGGGGGATGTCTACGAGCAGTACTTC
clone_size: NA; d_call: TRBD2; v_call: TRBV5-1; cdr3_length: 17; j_call: TRBJ2-3; cdr3_aa: CASSDKTSGRVTDTQYF; cdr3_nt: TGCGCCAGCAGCGATAAGACTAGCGGGAGAGTCACAGATACGCAGTATTTT
clone_size: NA; d_call: NA; v_call: TRBV5-6; cdr3_length: 14; j_call: TRBJ2-1; cdr3_aa: CASSFSPTDNEQFF; cdr3_nt: TGTGCCAGCAGCTTTTCCCCCACAGACAATGAGCAGTTCTTC
clone_size: NA; d_call: NA; v_call: TRBV19; cdr3_length: 15; j_call: TRBJ1-5; cdr3_aa: CASRWDIWSHQPQHF; cdr3_nt: TGTGCCAGTAGGTGGGACATTTGGAGTCATCAGCCCCAGCATTTT
clone_size: few; d_call: NA; v_call: TRBV11-2; cdr3_length: 14; j_call: TRBJ2-3; cdr3_aa: CASSPDYLTDTQYF; cdr3_nt: TGTGCCAGCAGCCCAGACTACCTCACAGATACGCAGTATTTT
clone_size: NA; d_call: TRBD1; v_call: TRBV5-6; cdr3_length: 17; j_call: TRBJ1-2; cdr3_aa: CASSHRDRGSANYGYTF; cdr3_nt: TGTGCCAGCAGCCACCGGGACAGAGGATCAGCTAACTATGGCTACACCTTC
clone_size: few; d_call: TRBD1; v_call: TRBV27; cdr3_length: 17; j_call: TRBJ1-5; cdr3_aa: CASSPYRGNRFDQPQHF; cdr3_nt: TGTGCCAGCAGTCCGTACAGGGGAAATCGTTTCGATCAGCCCCAGCATTTT
clone_size: few; d_call: NA; v_call: TRBV2; cdr3_length: 13; j_call: TRBJ1-5; cdr3_aa: CASSSNNNQPQHF; cdr3_nt: TGTGCCAGCAGCAGTAACAACAATCAGCCCCAGCATTTT
clone_size: NA; d_call: NA; v_call: TRBV5-1; cdr3_length: 15; j_call: TRBJ2-2; cdr3_aa: CASSFRTENTGELFF; cdr3_nt: TGCGCCAGCAGCTTCCGGACAGAAAACACCGGGGAGCTGTTTTTT